This T cell receptor (beta chain) was observed in a study of blood T cell repertoires in COVID-19. The table lists this clone with a count of one. Trimming removed 6 bases from V and 5 bases from J; junction bases left unmatched: 4. The CDR3 is 13 amino acids. Germline assignment: CDR1 SGHTA and CDR2 FQGTGA. Here immunoSEQ multiplex PCR was the method, and the copy in TCRdb shows in-frame clones only, minus some. The table has 39,000 or so clones, 80% to 90% seen once. The origin of this receptor is a woman aged 80 or over with active or convalescent COVID-19. The rearrangement links TRBV7-3 to TRBJ2-1, with 7 bases lining up with TRBD1. The specimen was peripheral blood. CDR3 amino acids: CASSPGTDNEQFF. The CDR3 DNA sequence: TGTGCCAGCAGTCCCGGGACAGACAATGAGCAGTTCTTC. The whole variable domain, remainder taken from reference TRBV7-3 and TRBJ2-1, is GAGVSQTPSNKVTEKGKYVELRCDPISGHTALYWYRQSLGQGPEFLIYFQGTGAADDSGLPNDRFFAVRPEGSVSTLKIQRTERGDSAVYLCASSPGTDNEQFFGPGTRLTVL.